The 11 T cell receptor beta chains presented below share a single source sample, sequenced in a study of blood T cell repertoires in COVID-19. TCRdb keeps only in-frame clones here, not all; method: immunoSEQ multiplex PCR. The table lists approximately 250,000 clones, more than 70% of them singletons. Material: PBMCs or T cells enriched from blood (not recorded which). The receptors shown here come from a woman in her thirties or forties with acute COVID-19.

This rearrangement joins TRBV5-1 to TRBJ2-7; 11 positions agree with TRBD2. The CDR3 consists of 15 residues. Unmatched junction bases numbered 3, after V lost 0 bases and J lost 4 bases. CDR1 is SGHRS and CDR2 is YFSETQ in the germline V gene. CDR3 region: CASSLELAGVYEQYF. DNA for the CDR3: TGCGCCAGCAGCTTGGAACTAGCGGGAGTGTACGAGCAGTACTTC.

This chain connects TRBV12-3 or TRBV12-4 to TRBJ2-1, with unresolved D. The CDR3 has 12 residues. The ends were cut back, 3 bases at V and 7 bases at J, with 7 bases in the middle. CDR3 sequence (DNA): TGTGCCAGCAGTTTTACGGAGAATGAGCAGTTCTTC. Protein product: CASSFTENEQFF.

The CDR3 DNA is TGTGCCAGCAGCCCCGGGACAGGGGGCTATGGCTACACCTTC. Residues: CASSPGTGGYGYTF. This chain links TRBV5-6 with TRBJ1-2; 11 positions match TRBD1. The CDR3 is made up of 14 amino acids. Germline lookup yields CDR1 SGHDT and CDR2 YYEEEE. The V and J ends lost 4 bases and 4 bases, in that order; junction bases with no gene match: 3. Variable domain in full (rest from reference TRBV5-6 and TRBJ1-2): DAGVTQSPTHLIKTRGQQVTLRCSPKSGHDTVSWYQQALGQGPQFIFQYYEEEERQRGNFPDRFSGHQFPNYSSELNVNALLLGDSALYLCASSPGTGGYGYTFGSGTRLTVV.

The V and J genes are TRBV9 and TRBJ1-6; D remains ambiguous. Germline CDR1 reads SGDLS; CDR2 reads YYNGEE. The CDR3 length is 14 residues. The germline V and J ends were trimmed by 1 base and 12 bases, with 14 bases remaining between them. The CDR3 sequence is CASSVTGSEGPLHF. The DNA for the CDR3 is TGTGCCAGCAGCGTAACTGGCTCAGAGGGACCCCTCCACTTT.

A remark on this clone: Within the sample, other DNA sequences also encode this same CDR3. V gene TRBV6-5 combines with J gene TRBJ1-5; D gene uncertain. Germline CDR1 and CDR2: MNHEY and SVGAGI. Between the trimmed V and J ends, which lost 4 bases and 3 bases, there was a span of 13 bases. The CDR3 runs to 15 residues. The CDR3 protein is CASSFSRDSNQPQHF. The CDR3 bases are TGTGCCAGCAGTTTTAGCAGAGACTCCAATCAGCCCCAGCATTTT.

The CDR3 loop is CASSERGTDTQYF. CDR3 coding DNA: TGCGCCAGCAGTGAGCGGGGCACAGATACGCAGTATTTT. The rearrangement links TRBV10-1 to TRBJ2-3, with no clear D. The germline CDR1 and CDR2 sequences are WNHNN and SYGVQD (reference sequence). The CDR3 is 13 residues long. Trimming stripped 2 bases from V and 1 base from J, with 4 bases between.

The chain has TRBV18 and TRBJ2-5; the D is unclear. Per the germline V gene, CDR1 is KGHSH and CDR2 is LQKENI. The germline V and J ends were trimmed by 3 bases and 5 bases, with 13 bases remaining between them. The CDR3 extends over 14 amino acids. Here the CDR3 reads CASSPGQITETQYF. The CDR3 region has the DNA TGTGCCAGCTCACCTGGGCAGATCACGGAGACCCAGTACTTC.

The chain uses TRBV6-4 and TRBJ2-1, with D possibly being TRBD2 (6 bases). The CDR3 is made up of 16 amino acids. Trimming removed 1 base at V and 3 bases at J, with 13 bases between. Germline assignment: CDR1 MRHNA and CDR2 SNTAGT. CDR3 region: CASSDFHDGSYNEQFF. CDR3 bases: TGTGCCAGCAGTGACTTCCACGACGGGAGCTACAATGAGCAGTTCTTC.

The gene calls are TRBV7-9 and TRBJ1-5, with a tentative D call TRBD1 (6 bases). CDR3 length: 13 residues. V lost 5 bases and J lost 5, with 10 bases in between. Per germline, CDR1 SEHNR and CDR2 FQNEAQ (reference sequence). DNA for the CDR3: TGTGCCAGCAGCGGGGGGGGCGATCAGCCCCAGCATTTT. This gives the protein CASSGGGDQPQHF.

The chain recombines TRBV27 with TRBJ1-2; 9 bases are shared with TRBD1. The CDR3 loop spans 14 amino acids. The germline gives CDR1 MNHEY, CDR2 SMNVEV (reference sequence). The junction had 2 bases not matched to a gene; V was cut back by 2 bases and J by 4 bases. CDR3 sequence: CASSLGTGTYGYTF. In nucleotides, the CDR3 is TGTGCCAGCAGTTTAGGGACAGGGACCTATGGCTACACCTTC.

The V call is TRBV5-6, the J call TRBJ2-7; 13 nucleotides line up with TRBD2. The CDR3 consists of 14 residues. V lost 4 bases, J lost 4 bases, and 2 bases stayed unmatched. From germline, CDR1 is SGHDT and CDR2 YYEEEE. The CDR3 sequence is CASSQGLAGYEQYF. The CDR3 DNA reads TGTGCCAGCAGCCAGGGACTAGCGGGATACGAGCAGTACTTC. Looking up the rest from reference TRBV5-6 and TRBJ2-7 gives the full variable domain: DAGVTQSPTHLIKTRGQQVTLRCSPKSGHDTVSWYQQALGQGPQFIFQYYEEEERQRGNFPDRFSGHQFPNYSSELNVNALLLGDSALYLCASSQGLAGYEQYFGPGTRLTVT.